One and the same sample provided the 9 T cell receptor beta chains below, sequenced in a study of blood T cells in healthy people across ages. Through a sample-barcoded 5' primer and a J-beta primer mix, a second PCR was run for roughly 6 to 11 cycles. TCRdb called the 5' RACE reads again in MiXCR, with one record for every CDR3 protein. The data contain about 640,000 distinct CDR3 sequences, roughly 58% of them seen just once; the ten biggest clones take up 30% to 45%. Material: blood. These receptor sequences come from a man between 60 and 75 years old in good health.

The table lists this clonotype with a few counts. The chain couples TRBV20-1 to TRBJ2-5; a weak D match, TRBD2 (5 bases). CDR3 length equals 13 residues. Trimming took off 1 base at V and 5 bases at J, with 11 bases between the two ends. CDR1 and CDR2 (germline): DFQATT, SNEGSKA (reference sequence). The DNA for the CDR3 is TGCAGTGCTAGAGCGGTAGCGAGGGAGACCCAGTACTTC. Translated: CSARAVARETQYF.

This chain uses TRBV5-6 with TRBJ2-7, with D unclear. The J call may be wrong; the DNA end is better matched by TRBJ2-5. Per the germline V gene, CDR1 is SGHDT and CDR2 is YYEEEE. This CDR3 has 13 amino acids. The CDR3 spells CASSLVRRETQYF. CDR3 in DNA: TGTGCCAGCAGCTTGGTAAGGAGAGAGACCCAGTACTTC.

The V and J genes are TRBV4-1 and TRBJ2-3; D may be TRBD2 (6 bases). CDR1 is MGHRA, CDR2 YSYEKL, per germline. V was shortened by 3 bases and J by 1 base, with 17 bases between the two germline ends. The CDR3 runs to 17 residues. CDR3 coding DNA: TGCGCCAGCAGCCACGCTAGACTAGTTCTTCGCACAGATACGCAGTATTTT. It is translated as CASSHARLVLRTDTQYF.

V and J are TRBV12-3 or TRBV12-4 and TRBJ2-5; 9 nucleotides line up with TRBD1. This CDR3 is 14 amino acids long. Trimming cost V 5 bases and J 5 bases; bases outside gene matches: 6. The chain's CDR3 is CASSVDRGRETQYF. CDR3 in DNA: TGTGCCAGCAGTGTGGACAGGGGACGGGAGACCCAGTACTTC.

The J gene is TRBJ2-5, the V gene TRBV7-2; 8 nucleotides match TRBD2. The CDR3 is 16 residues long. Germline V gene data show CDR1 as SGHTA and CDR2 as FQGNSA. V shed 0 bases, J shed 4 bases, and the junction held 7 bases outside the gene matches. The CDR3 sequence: CASSLAGTRRGETQYF. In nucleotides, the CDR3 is TGTGCCAGCAGCTTAGCAGGGACTAGACGCGGAGAGACCCAGTACTTC.

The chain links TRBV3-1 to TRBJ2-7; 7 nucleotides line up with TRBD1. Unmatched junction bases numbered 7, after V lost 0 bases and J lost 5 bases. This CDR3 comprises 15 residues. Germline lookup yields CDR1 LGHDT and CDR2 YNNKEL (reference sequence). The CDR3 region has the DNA TGTGCCAGCAGCCAAGATCTAACAGGGGCTCACGAGCAGTACTTC. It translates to CASSQDLTGAHEQYF.

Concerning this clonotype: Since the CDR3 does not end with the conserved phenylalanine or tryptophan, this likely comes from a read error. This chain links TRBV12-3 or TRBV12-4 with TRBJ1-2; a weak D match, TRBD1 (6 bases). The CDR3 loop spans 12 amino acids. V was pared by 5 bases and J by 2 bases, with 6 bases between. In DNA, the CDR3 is TGTGCCAGCAGTCAGGGGAACTATGGCTACACCACA. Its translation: CASSQGNYGYTT.

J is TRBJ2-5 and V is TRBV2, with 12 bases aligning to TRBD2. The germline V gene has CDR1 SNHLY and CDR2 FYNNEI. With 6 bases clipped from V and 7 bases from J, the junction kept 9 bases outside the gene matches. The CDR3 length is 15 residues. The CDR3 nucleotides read TGTGCCAGCAGCGTGGGACTAGCGGGCCACGGGACCCAGTACTTC. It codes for CASSVGLAGHGTQYF.

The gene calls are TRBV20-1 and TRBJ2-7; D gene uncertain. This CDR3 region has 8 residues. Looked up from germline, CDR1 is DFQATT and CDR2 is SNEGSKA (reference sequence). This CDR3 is CRSYEQYF. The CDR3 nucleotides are TGCAGATCCTACGAGCAGTACTTC.